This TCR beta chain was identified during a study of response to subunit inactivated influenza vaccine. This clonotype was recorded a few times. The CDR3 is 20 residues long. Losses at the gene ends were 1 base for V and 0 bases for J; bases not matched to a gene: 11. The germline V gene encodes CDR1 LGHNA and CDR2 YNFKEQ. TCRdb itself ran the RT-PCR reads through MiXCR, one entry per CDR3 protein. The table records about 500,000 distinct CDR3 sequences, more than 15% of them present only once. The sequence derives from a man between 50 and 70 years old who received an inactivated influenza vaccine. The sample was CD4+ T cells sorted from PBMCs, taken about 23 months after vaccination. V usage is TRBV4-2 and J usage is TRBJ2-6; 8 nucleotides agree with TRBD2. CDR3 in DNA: TGTGCCAGCAGCCAAGGGAGGTTAGCGGGATTAATCTCTGGGGCCAACGTCCTGACTTTC. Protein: CASSQGRLAGLISGANVLTF.